This entry features one T cell receptor beta chain sequence. Its antigen is as yet unknown. Sequencing relied on a cDNA template that was reverse transcribed from extracted RNA. Sequenced by immunoSEQ multiplex PCR; TCRdb stores in-frame clones only, minus some. Of 130,000 to 150,000 clones in the sample, more than 40% were seen once. The data derive from a study of CD8+ T cells in alopecia areata. At the level of the study: Tofacitinib was taken orally by treated patients, and the dose was 5 to 10 mg twice daily. Dosing spanned 6 to 18 months on tofacitinib, then 6 months off drug. General observations from the study: Lesional tissue from the scalp (especially in alopecia totalis/universalis) showed higher clonality than normal scalp.

CDR3 length: 11 amino acids. Trimming took off 2 bases at V and 7 bases at J, with 5 bases between the two ends. The germline CDR1 and CDR2 sequences are KGHSY and FQNENV. PBMCs served as the source from which CD4+ and CD8+ T cells were sorted. Material for sequencing was CD4+ T cells sorted from blood. This receptor was identified in a human donor with alopecia areata. V and J are TRBV16 and TRBJ2-5; D is ambiguous. CDR3 nucleotide sequence: TGTGCCAGCAGCCAAGAAGGGACCCAGTACTTC. Residues: CASSQEGTQYF.